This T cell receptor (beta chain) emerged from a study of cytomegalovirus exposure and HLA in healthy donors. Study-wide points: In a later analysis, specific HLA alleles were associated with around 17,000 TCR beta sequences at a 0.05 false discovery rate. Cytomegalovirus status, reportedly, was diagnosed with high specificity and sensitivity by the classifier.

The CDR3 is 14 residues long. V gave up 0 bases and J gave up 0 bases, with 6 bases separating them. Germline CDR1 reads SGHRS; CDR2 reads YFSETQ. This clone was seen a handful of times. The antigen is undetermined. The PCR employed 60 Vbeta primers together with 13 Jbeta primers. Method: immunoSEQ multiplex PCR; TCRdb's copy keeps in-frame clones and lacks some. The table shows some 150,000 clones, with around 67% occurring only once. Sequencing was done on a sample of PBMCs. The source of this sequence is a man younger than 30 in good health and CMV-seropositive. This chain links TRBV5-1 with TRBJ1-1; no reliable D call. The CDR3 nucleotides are TGCGCCAGCAGCTTGGCACACCTGAACACTGAAGCTTTCTTT. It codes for CASSLAHLNTEAFF.